The 5 T cell receptor beta chains below all came from one sample that was sequenced in a study of shared clonotypes between healthy human individuals. The table came from immunoSEQ multiplex PCR; TCRdb's copy has only in-frame clones and leaves some out. The sample yields about 2.4 million clones, more than 80% seen once. Sequenced input: naive CD4+ T cells sorted from blood. Noted subset: CD45RA+ positively selected. These receptors all come from a young man in good health.

This clone showed up just a few times. This chain joins TRBV28 and TRBJ1-5; D is ambiguous. V was clipped by 5 bases and J by 7 bases, with 12 bases between them. From germline, CDR1 is MDHEN and CDR2 SYDVKM. The CDR3 is made up of 13 amino acids. The CDR3 DNA sequence: TGTGCCAGCAGTCTGACTATTGGACAGCCCCAGCATTTT. Translated: CASSLTIGQPQHF.

CDR3 bases: TGCGCCAGCAGCTTGAGTCCAGGGGGCTACGAGCAGTACTTC. This gives the protein CASSLSPGGYEQYF. This chain joins TRBV5-1 and TRBJ2-7, with TRBD1 identical over 7 bases. This CDR3 has 14 amino acids. In germline, CDR1 is SGHRS, CDR2 YFSETQ. Trimming took 1 base from V and 3 from J; bases not matched to a gene: 4.

In its sample, this clone was seen a few times. The J gene is TRBJ1-1, the V gene TRBV18, with D hard to call. V lost 5 bases to trimming and J lost 1 base, with 11 bases between them. The germline V gene encodes CDR1 KGHSH and CDR2 LQKENI. The CDR3 loop spans 14 amino acids. Here the CDR3 DNA reads TGTGCCAGCTCAACCCGCACGGGGAACACTGAAGCTTTCTTT. Its protein is CASSTRTGNTEAFF.

This chain uses TRBV7-9 with TRBJ1-6; D uncertain. This CDR3 has 13 amino acids. Between the trimmed V and J ends, which lost 2 bases and 8 bases, there was a span of 7 bases. Germline CDR1 SEHNR, CDR2 FQNEAQ (reference sequence). The CDR3 DNA reads as TGTGCCAGCAGCTTATATGGGGATTCACCCCTCCACTTT. It translates to CASSLYGDSPLHF.

This chain uses TRBV5-1 with TRBJ2-3; TRBD1 aligns across 10 bases. Germline CDR1 and CDR2: SGHRS and YFSETQ. J was trimmed by 9 bases and V by 7 bases; bases with no gene match: 8. The CDR3 sequence is 13 residues long. CDR3 sequence reads: CASGPGQGLTQYF. As DNA, the CDR3 is TGCGCCAGCGGACCGGGACAGGGGCTGACGCAGTATTTT.